Each of the 5 T cell receptor beta chains below was sequenced from the same sample in a study of blood T cells in healthy people across ages. A second PCR, run for about 7 to 11 cycles, used a sample-barcoded 5' primer plus a J-beta primer mix. TCRdb reprocessed the 5' RACE reads via MiXCR and lists one record per CDR3 protein. The sample holds around 1.1 million distinct CDR3 sequences; 35% to 40% are singletons and the top ten take roughly 13%. Input material: blood. The receptors derive from a man aged 18 to 30 in good health.

CDR3 residues: CASSFEGLWDNEQFF. The CDR3 bases are TGTGCCAGCAGTTTTGAGGGGCTTTGGGACAATGAGCAGTTCTTC. The chain joins TRBV12-3 or TRBV12-4 to TRBJ2-1, with D perhaps TRBD1 or TRBD2 (5 bases each). This CDR3 has 15 amino acids. V dropped 3 bases and J dropped 5 bases, with 14 bases sitting between them.

The chain carries TRBV7-9 and TRBJ1-4; D gene ambiguous. Deletions cut 1 base from V and 5 bases from J, with 14 bases between. Germline V gene data show CDR1 as SEHNR and CDR2 as FQNEAQ (reference sequence). The CDR3 is 16 amino acids. CDR3 in DNA: TGTGCCAGCAGCTTAGTTTTCGGACCTGAAAATGAAAAACTGTTTTTT. It translates to CASSLVFGPENEKLFF.

The rearrangement joins TRBV11-2 to TRBJ2-7; unclear D gene. V dropped 5 bases and J dropped 4 bases, with 9 bases sitting between them. The CDR3 is 12 amino acids. Germline CDR1 reads SGHAT; CDR2 reads FQNNGV. The CDR3 here is CASSENPYEQYF. CDR3 nucleotides: TGTGCCAGCAGCGAAAACCCTTACGAGCAGTACTTC. The variable domain in full, completed from reference TRBV11-2 and TRBJ2-7, reads EAGVAQSPRYKIIEKRQSVAFWCNPISGHATLYWYQQILGQGPKLLIQFQNNGVVDDSQLPKDRFSAERLKGVDSTLKIQPAKLEDSAVYLCASSENPYEQYFGPGTRLTVT.

The chain employs TRBV10-3 and TRBJ1-3; a weak D match, TRBD1 (6 bases). V was clipped by 4 bases and J by 4 bases, with 14 bases between them. Germline V gene data show CDR1 as ENHRY and CDR2 as SYGVKD. CDR3 length: 15 residues. CDR3 loop: CAISGVDSLGNTIYF. The CDR3 nucleotides are TGTGCCATCAGTGGGGTGGACAGCCTCGGAAACACCATATATTTT.

The chain has TRBV4-3 and TRBJ2-2, with 9 bases matching TRBD1. The germline CDR1 and CDR2 sequences are LGHNA and YSLEER. CDR3 size: 16 residues. With 0 bases clipped from V and 7 bases from J, the junction kept 6 bases outside the gene matches. The CDR3 protein is CASSQDVQGADGELFF. In DNA, the CDR3 is TGCGCCAGCAGCCAAGATGTACAGGGGGCGGACGGGGAGCTGTTTTTT.